The 32 T cell receptor beta chains listed next were all sequenced from one sample in a study of T cell responses to AZD1222 COVID-19 vaccine. Clones were sequenced by immunoSEQ multiplex PCR, and TCRdb holds only the in-frame ones, with some missing. The sample consists of some 90,000 clones, 88% of them appearing once. The starting material was peripheral blood, obtained on day 0 of AZD1222 vaccination. These receptors were collected from an adult in good health.

The chain is built from TRBV7-9 and TRBJ2-1; D tentatively fits TRBD1 or TRBD2 (5 bases each). Germline loops: CDR1 SEHNR, CDR2 FQNEAQ (reference sequence). V gave up 1 base and J gave up 2 bases, with 9 bases separating them. The CDR3 sequence is 15 residues long. The CDR3 nucleotides read TGTGCCAGCAGCTTAGGGGACCCGACCTACAATGAGCAGTTCTTC. This gives the protein CASSLGDPTYNEQFF.

Only one count was recorded for this clone. The chain recombines TRBV19 with TRBJ1-1; D is perhaps TRBD1 (6 bases). CDR1 is LNHDA and CDR2 is SQIVND in the germline V gene (reference sequence). Trimming took off 4 bases at V and 1 base at J, with 22 bases between the two ends. The CDR3 covers 18 residues. CDR3 loop: CASSKGTGNSMGNTEAFF. Written as DNA, the CDR3 is TGTGCCAGTAGTAAGGGCACAGGGAACAGCATGGGGAACACTGAAGCTTTCTTT.

The V and J genes are TRBV7-2 and TRBJ2-7; D not certain. Germline CDR1 is SGHTA and CDR2 is FQGNSA. The CDR3 loop spans 13 amino acids. V lost 2 bases, J lost 5 bases, and 10 bases lay in between. The CDR3 is CASSLISGHEQYF. The DNA for the CDR3 is TGTGCCAGCAGCTTAATTTCCGGCCACGAGCAGTACTTC.

This chain connects TRBV7-3 to TRBJ1-1; D gene uncertain. V lost 0 bases and J lost 1, with 6 bases in between. Per germline, CDR1 SGHTA and CDR2 FQGTGA. This CDR3 is 14 amino acids long. As DNA, the CDR3 is TGTGCCAGCAGCTTAACCGGCGCGAACACTGAAGCTTTCTTT. This sequence encodes CASSLTGANTEAFF.

V gene TRBV12-3 or TRBV12-4 combines with J gene TRBJ2-3; perhaps D is TRBD1 or TRBD2 (5 bases each). V was shortened by 4 bases and J by 5 bases, with 7 bases between the two germline ends. This CDR3 is 12 amino acids long. CDR3 nucleotides: TGTGCCAGCAGTTGGGACGTAGATACGCAGTATTTT. Its protein is CASSWDVDTQYF.

The chain joins TRBV7-9 to TRBJ1-5, with no clear D. CDR1 and CDR2 from the germline V gene are SEHNR and FQNEAQ (reference sequence). This CDR3 region has 17 residues. With 5 bases removed from V and 7 bases from J, the gap between germline ends came to 24 bases. CDR3 amino acids: CASSPGAGRAEAQPQHF. Written as DNA, the CDR3 is TGTGCCAGCAGCCCCGGTGCGGGCCGCGCGGAAGCGCAGCCCCAGCATTTT.

J is TRBJ2-1 and V is TRBV5-6; TRBD1 agrees at 7 bases. Per germline, CDR1 SGHDT and CDR2 YYEEEE. V shed 5 bases, J shed 6 bases, and the junction held 8 bases outside the gene matches. CDR3 length: 14 residues. The CDR3 region is CASSSQGWGNEQFF. In DNA form, the CDR3 reads TGTGCCAGCAGTTCACAGGGGTGGGGCAATGAGCAGTTCTTC.

The chain couples TRBV7-2 to TRBJ2-2; D gene uncertain. Looked up from germline, CDR1 is SGHTA and CDR2 is FQGNSA. The CDR3 runs to 14 residues. V was clipped by 1 base and J by 11 bases, with 14 bases between them. Written as DNA, the CDR3 is TGTGCCAGCAGCTTAGGATACGGCTTTGGTGAGCTGTTTTTT. The encoded protein is CASSLGYGFGELFF.

The chain has TRBV9 and TRBJ2-2, with D possibly being TRBD1 (5 bases). The CDR3 totals 15 residues. Germline lookup yields CDR1 SGDLS and CDR2 YYNGEE. The V gene lost 0 bases and the J gene lost 1 base, with 7 bases spanning the gap. This CDR3 is CASSVAQGNTGELFF. DNA for the CDR3: TGTGCCAGCAGCGTAGCGCAGGGGAACACCGGGGAGCTGTTTTTT.

The V and J genes are TRBV19 and TRBJ1-4, with TRBD1 matching over 10 bases. V lost 5 bases, J lost 5 bases, and 5 bases stayed unmatched. From germline, CDR1 is LNHDA and CDR2 SQIVND (reference sequence). The CDR3 length is 15 residues. CDR3 loop: CASSPRTGGNEKLFF. The DNA of the CDR3 is TGTGCCAGTAGTCCGAGGACAGGGGGGAATGAAAAACTGTTTTTT.

The CDR3 is CASTYTGELFF. DNA of the CDR3: TGTGCCAGCACGTACACCGGGGAGCTGTTTTTT. This sequence joins TRBV2 and TRBJ2-2; no firm D call. This CDR3 comprises 11 residues. Germline V gene lookup returns CDR1 SNHLY and CDR2 FYNNEI. V was trimmed by 7 bases and J by 3 bases, leaving 3 bases between them.

The gene calls are TRBV6-5 and TRBJ2-7; the match to TRBD1 covers 8 bases. Per the germline V gene, CDR1 is MNHEY and CDR2 is SVGAGI. With 5 bases clipped from V and 1 base from J, the junction kept 7 bases outside the gene matches. CDR3 size: 15 residues. DNA of the CDR3: TGTGCCAGCAGTCTCTCAGGGGGCCCGTCCTACGAGCAGTACTTC. Its protein is CASSLSGGPSYEQYF.

V and J are TRBV5-5 and TRBJ1-1; D ambiguous. There are 13 residues in the CDR3. Trimming cost V 4 bases and J 11 bases, with 18 bases left between them. Per germline, CDR1 SGHKS and CDR2 YYEKEE (reference sequence). The chain's CDR3 is CASSLPDAGTAFF. Here the CDR3 DNA reads TGTGCCAGCAGCCTTCCGGACGCTGGTACTGCTTTCTTT.

The chain combines TRBV19 with TRBJ1-2; weak D call: TRBD1 (5 bases). Germline-derived CDR1 and CDR2 are LNHDA and SQIVND (reference sequence). The CDR3 covers 12 residues. Trimming removed 9 bases at V and 6 bases at J, with 14 bases between. Here the CDR3 reads CASRWEGHGYTF. As DNA, the CDR3 is TGTGCCAGCCGATGGGAGGGACATGGCTACACCTTC.

A single count supports this clone. V and J are TRBV21-1 and TRBJ2-7. TRBV21-1 is shown as a pseudogene. The CDR3 extends over 14 amino acids. The CDR3 reads CASSKVDRSYEQYF. The CDR3 DNA sequence: TGTGCCAGCAGCAAAGTGGACCGTTCCTACGAGCAGTACTTC.

The chain employs TRBV9 and TRBJ1-2; D unresolved. V gave up 0 bases and J gave up 8 bases, with 20 bases separating them. There are 16 residues in the CDR3. Germline V gene sequence: CDR1 SGDLS, CDR2 YYNGEE. The chain's CDR3 is CASSVARQAVPGGYTF. CDR3 sequence (DNA): TGTGCCAGCAGCGTAGCTCGGCAGGCGGTCCCTGGAGGCTACACCTTC.

Remarks on this clone: The final CDR3 position lacks the conserved phenylalanine or tryptophan, pointing to a likely read error. No DNA is shown, since the ends of the CDR3 on it are uncertain; the CDR3 is the one TCRdb lists. The rearrangement uses TRBV21-1 and TRBJ2-7. TRBV21-1 is noted as a pseudogene. The CDR3 numbers 8 amino acids, ends counted. The CDR3 sequence is CAIKQDGL.

The chain is built from TRBV4-3 and TRBJ1-4, with D possibly TRBD1 on 5 matching bases. The germline V gene encodes CDR1 LGHNA and CDR2 YSLEER. Trimming left V 0 bases short and J 6 bases short, with 11 bases between. This CDR3 is built from 15 residues. The CDR3 reads CASSQDPGGYEKLFF. CDR3 DNA sequence: TGCGCCAGCAGCCAAGACCCCGGGGGGTATGAAAAACTGTTTTTT.

The rearrangement uses TRBV19 and TRBJ1-2; no reliable D call. Germline V gives CDR1 LNHDA, CDR2 SQIVND (reference sequence). CDR3 length: 13 residues. Between the trimmed V and J ends, which lost 8 bases and 3 bases, there was a span of 13 bases. The CDR3 protein is CASRRIGDYGYTF. The CDR3 nucleotides read TGTGCCAGTCGACGAATTGGAGACTATGGCTACACCTTC.

V usage is TRBV28 and J usage is TRBJ1-1; TRBD1 might be the D (5 bases). The CDR3 totals 15 residues. Germline loops: CDR1 MDHEN, CDR2 SYDVKM. Trimming removed 6 bases from V and 4 bases from J, with 18 bases in between. CDR3 protein: CASSPPAGVGTEAFF. CDR3 bases: TGTGCCAGCAGCCCCCCGGCGGGGGTAGGCACTGAAGCTTTCTTT.

The CDR3 nucleotides are TGTGCCACCAGCAGAGATCGGACGGGGAGCGCGTTTCGCAATCAGCCCCAGCATTTT. Protein sequence: CATSRDRTGSAFRNQPQHF. The J gene is TRBJ1-5, the V gene TRBV15; D is undetermined. Per germline, CDR1 LNHNV and CDR2 YYDKDF (reference sequence). V was clipped by 0 bases and J by 2 bases, with 20 bases between them. The CDR3 has 19 residues.

This clone has a single count. The chain has TRBV15 and TRBJ2-7; D call uncertain. This CDR3 is built from 12 residues. The V gene's germline CDR1 is LNHNV and CDR2 YYDKDF (reference sequence). V dropped 3 bases and J dropped 7 bases, with 10 bases sitting between them. The CDR3 nucleotides are TGTGCCACCAGCAGTCCCGGGTGGGAGCAGTACTTC. This encodes CATSSPGWEQYF.

The chain employs TRBV7-8 and TRBJ1-5; D possibly corresponds to TRBD1 (5 bases). The CDR3 spans 17 residues. Trimming removed 0 bases from V and 3 bases from J, with 15 bases in between. The V gene's germline CDR1 is SGHVS and CDR2 FQNEAQ. The CDR3 region has the DNA TGTGCCAGCAGCTTAGCGTCAGGGAGCCCCCTCAATCAGCCCCAGCATTTT. The encoded protein is CASSLASGSPLNQPQHF.

The chain has TRBV7-9 and TRBJ1-2; D is unresolved. The CDR3 spans 15 residues. Trimming removed 4 bases from V and 8 bases from J, with 20 bases in between. Germline V gene data show CDR1 as SEHNR and CDR2 as FQNEAQ (reference sequence). CDR3 region: CASSSSADWTSGYTF. Here the CDR3 DNA reads TGTGCCAGCAGCTCTTCGGCGGACTGGACTTCAGGCTACACCTTC.

The chain combines TRBV7-3 with TRBJ1-1; unclear D gene. Germline V gene lookup returns CDR1 SGHTA and CDR2 FQGTGA. The CDR3 has 12 residues. The V end was cut by 11 bases, the J end by 4 bases, with 14 bases between. The CDR3 DNA reads as TGTGCCTCGTCTGGAGGAGGCACTGAAGCTTTCTTT. This codes for CASSGGGTEAFF.

The chain employs TRBV4-2 and TRBJ2-7, with TRBD1 identical over 9 bases. Germline CDR1 is LGHNA and CDR2 is YNFKEQ. The CDR3 runs to 17 residues. V shed 4 bases, J shed 4 bases, and the junction held 14 bases outside the gene matches. The CDR3 DNA is TGTGCCAGCAGCCCTAGGGCCACGGACAGGGGTATTTACGAGCAGTACTTC. Translating gives CASSPRATDRGIYEQYF.

The CDR3 region is CASSPRSFGNIQYF. The CDR3 DNA is TGTGCCAGCAGCCCTAGGTCATTCGGGAACATTCAGTACTTC. The genes are TRBV5-4 and TRBJ2-4; no reliable D call. V was pared by 4 bases and J by 7 bases, with 15 bases between. The CDR3 loop spans 14 amino acids. Germline V gene data show CDR1 as SGHNT and CDR2 as YYREEE (reference sequence).

V and J are TRBV7-9 and TRBJ1-4, with D unclear. Trimming removed 6 bases at V and 8 bases at J, with 13 bases between. CDR1 SEHNR and CDR2 FQNEAQ come from the germline V gene (reference sequence). This CDR3 has 13 amino acids. The CDR3: CASSPLGYEKLFF. The CDR3 DNA reads TGTGCCAGCAGTCCTTTAGGTTACGAAAAACTGTTTTTT.

The chain has TRBV7-9 and TRBJ1-2; tentatively, D is TRBD1 (5 bases). V lost 1 base to trimming and J lost 8 bases, with 11 bases between them. The CDR3 has 13 residues. The germline gives CDR1 SEHNR, CDR2 FQNEAQ (reference sequence). CDR3 loop: CASSLGGGTGYTF. In nucleotides, the CDR3 is TGTGCCAGCAGCTTAGGTGGGGGTACGGGCTACACCTTC.

The table lists this clone with a few counts. The V gene is TRBV5-1, the J gene TRBJ1-1; a weak D match, TRBD1 (5 bases). V gave up 4 bases and J gave up 0 bases, with 16 bases separating them. Germline CDR1 is SGHRS and CDR2 is YFSETQ. CDR3 size: 16 residues. The DNA for the CDR3 is TGCGCCAGCAGCCTGGACGGGGGTGGCGTGAACACTGAAGCTTTCTTT. Its translation: CASSLDGGGVNTEAFF.

The chain uses TRBV19 and TRBJ2-7; D possibly corresponds to TRBD2 (5 bases). The germline CDR1 and CDR2 sequences are LNHDA and SQIVND (reference sequence). Trimming pared 5 bases from V and 2 bases from J, leaving 19 bases between. This CDR3 contains 16 residues. CDR3 DNA sequence: TGTGCCAGTAGTGTAAATCAGGTTAAGGGAGCCTACGAGCAGTACTTC. As protein: CASSVNQVKGAYEQYF.

V is TRBV12-3 or TRBV12-4 and J is TRBJ2-2, with no clear D. CDR3 length: 13 residues. V was pared by 5 bases and J by 4 bases, with 8 bases between. CDR3 nucleotide sequence: TGTGCCAGCAGTCCCCCTCCCACCGGGGAGCTGTTTTTT. Protein sequence: CASSPPPTGELFF.